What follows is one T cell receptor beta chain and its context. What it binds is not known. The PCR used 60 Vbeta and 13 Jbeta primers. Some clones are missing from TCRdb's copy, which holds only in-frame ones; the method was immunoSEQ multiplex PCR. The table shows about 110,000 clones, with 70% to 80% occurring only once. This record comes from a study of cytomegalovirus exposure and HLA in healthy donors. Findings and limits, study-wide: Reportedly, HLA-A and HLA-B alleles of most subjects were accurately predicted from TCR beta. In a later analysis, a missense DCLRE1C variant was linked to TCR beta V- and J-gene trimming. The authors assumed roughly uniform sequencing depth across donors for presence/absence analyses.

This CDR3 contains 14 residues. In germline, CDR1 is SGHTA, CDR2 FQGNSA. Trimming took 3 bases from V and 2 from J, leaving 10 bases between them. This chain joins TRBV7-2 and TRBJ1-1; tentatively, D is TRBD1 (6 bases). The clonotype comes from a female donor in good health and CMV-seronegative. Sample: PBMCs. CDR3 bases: TGTGCCAGCAGCTTCCGGACAGTAAACACTGAAGCTTTCTTT. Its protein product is CASSFRTVNTEAFF.